A selection of T cell receptor beta chains follows, all from one sample in a study of tumor-infiltrating lymphocytes in oesophageal squamous cell carcinoma. TCRdb reprocessed the PCR reads via MiXCR and lists one record per CDR3 protein. The sample yields over 20,000 distinct CDR3 sequences, around 37% seen once. Input material: esophageal tumor tissue. The receptors were sampled from a female donor with esophageal squamous cell carcinoma. CDR3s include the opening cysteine and the closing phenylalanine or tryptophan. Each record gives: clone size, CDR3 length, V gene, D gene, J gene, CDR3 protein, CDR3 DNA. A D gene is named only where the DNA matches it firmly. Some rows mark clone size as missing; the rest say once, few, many or name a class of expanded clone.

abundance: many; len: 15; v_gene: TRBV5-1; d_gene: NA; j_gene: TRBJ2-7; CDR3aa: CASTLGTPYSYEQYF; CDR3nt: TGCGCCAGCACCCTAGGGACCCCTTATTCCTACGAGCAGTACTTC
abundance: NA; len: 15; v_gene: TRBV6-8; d_gene: TRBD2; j_gene: TRBJ2-5; CDR3aa: CASSYASGRSNEQYF; CDR3nt: TGTGCCAGCAGTTATGCTAGCGGGAGATCGAATGAGCAGTACTTC
abundance: NA; len: 17; v_gene: TRBV7-8; d_gene: TRBD2; j_gene: TRBJ2-5; CDR3aa: CASSLRSSGRAWETQYF; CDR3nt: TGTGCCAGCAGCTTAAGGTCTAGCGGGAGGGCCTGGGAGACCCAGTACTTC
abundance: many; len: 12; v_gene: TRBV5-4; d_gene: NA; j_gene: TRBJ2-7; CDR3aa: CASSFSMDEQYF; CDR3nt: TGTGCCAGCAGCTTTAGCATGGACGAGCAGTACTTC
abundance: few; len: 12; v_gene: TRBV20-1; d_gene: NA; j_gene: TRBJ1-1; CDR3aa: CSASSTGTEAFF; CDR3nt: TGCAGTGCTAGCAGTACCGGCACTGAAGCTTTCTTT
abundance: NA; len: 12; v_gene: TRBV7-2; d_gene: NA; j_gene: TRBJ2-7; CDR3aa: CASRRGAYEQYF; CDR3nt: TGTGCCAGCAGAAGGGGGGCCTACGAGCAGTACTTC
abundance: many; len: 16; v_gene: TRBV4-2; d_gene: NA; j_gene: TRBJ2-7; CDR3aa: CASSLESPGTHYEQYF; CDR3nt: TGTGCCAGCAGCCTCGAAAGCCCCGGGACCCACTACGAGCAGTACTTC
abundance: few; len: 15; v_gene: TRBV5-1; d_gene: NA; j_gene: TRBJ2-3; CDR3aa: CASSVTGFLTDTQYF; CDR3nt: TGCGCCAGCAGCGTGACAGGTTTTCTCACAGATACGCAGTATTTT
abundance: NA; len: 17; v_gene: TRBV9; d_gene: TRBD1; j_gene: TRBJ2-1; CDR3aa: CASSHNLRDRVSNEQFF; CDR3nt: TGTGCCAGCAGCCACAACCTCCGGGACAGGGTCTCCAATGAGCAGTTCTTC
abundance: NA; len: 16; v_gene: TRBV6-6; d_gene: NA; j_gene: TRBJ1-6; CDR3aa: CASSYGRGSYNSPIHF; CDR3nt: TGTGCCAGCAGTTACGGGAGGGGCTCCTATAATTCACCCATCCACTTC
abundance: NA; len: 15; v_gene: TRBV12-3/TRBV12-4; d_gene: NA; j_gene: TRBJ2-1; CDR3aa: CASSFGDGTYNEQFF; CDR3nt: TGTGCCAGCAGTTTCGGTGACGGCACCTACAATGAGCAGTTCTTC
abundance: NA; len: 14; v_gene: TRBV7-2; d_gene: NA; j_gene: TRBJ1-6; CDR3aa: CASSFYVDDSPLHF; CDR3nt: TGTGCCAGCAGCTTTTATGTGGACGATTCACCCCTCCACTTT
abundance: NA; len: 17; v_gene: TRBV6-5; d_gene: TRBD1; j_gene: TRBJ2-7; CDR3aa: CASSYSNPGQGGYEQYF; CDR3nt: TGTGCCAGCAGTTACTCGAATCCGGGACAGGGGGGCTACGAGCAGTACTTC
abundance: many; len: 15; v_gene: TRBV3-1; d_gene: TRBD1; j_gene: TRBJ2-7; CDR3aa: CASSQVGQGAREQYF; CDR3nt: TGTGCCAGCAGCCAAGTCGGACAGGGGGCCCGCGAGCAGTACTTC
abundance: once; len: 15; v_gene: TRBV7-4; d_gene: NA; j_gene: TRBJ2-6; CDR3aa: CASSLAQGLRAVLRF; CDR3nt: NA
abundance: medium-sized; len: 16; v_gene: TRBV7-6; d_gene: NA; j_gene: TRBJ2-5; CDR3aa: CASSPLADTGLVTQYF; CDR3nt: TGTGCCAGCAGCCCTCTAGCCGATACAGGGTTGGTGACCCAGTACTTC
abundance: NA; len: 16; v_gene: TRBV28; d_gene: TRBD2; j_gene: TRBJ2-3; CDR3aa: CASSTRTSERYNEQYF; CDR3nt: TGTGCCAGCAGCACTCGGACTAGCGAGAGGTACAATGAGCAGTACTTT
abundance: many; len: 17; v_gene: TRBV6-1; d_gene: TRBD1; j_gene: TRBJ1-3; CDR3aa: CASSEQQGTSSGNTIYF; CDR3nt: TGTGCCAGCAGTGAGCAACAGGGGACGAGCTCTGGAAACACCATATATTTT
abundance: NA; len: 13; v_gene: TRBV7-6; d_gene: NA; j_gene: TRBJ2-1; CDR3aa: CASSLASRYEQFF; CDR3nt: TGTGCCAGCAGCTTAGCTAGTAGGTACGAGCAGTTCTTC
abundance: NA; len: 14; v_gene: TRBV6-1; d_gene: TRBD1; j_gene: TRBJ2-7; CDR3aa: CASSSGTGPFEQYF; CDR3nt: TGTGCCAGCAGCTCCGGGACAGGGCCTTTCGAGCAGTACTTC
abundance: many; len: 14; v_gene: TRBV5-1; d_gene: TRBD1; j_gene: TRBJ2-7; CDR3aa: CASSHDRGDNEQYF; CDR3nt: TGCGCCAGCAGCCACGACAGGGGCGACAATGAGCAGTACTTC
abundance: NA; len: 15; v_gene: TRBV7-3; d_gene: TRBD2; j_gene: TRBJ2-1; CDR3aa: CASSFSSGNYNEQFF; CDR3nt: TGTGCCAGCAGCTTCTCTAGCGGGAATTACAATGAGCAGTTCTTC
abundance: many; len: 16; v_gene: TRBV6-6; d_gene: NA; j_gene: TRBJ2-7; CDR3aa: CASSYSPQGPDYEQYF; CDR3nt: TGTGCCAGCAGTTACTCGCCGCAGGGGCCCGACTACGAGCAGTACTTC
abundance: once; len: 17; v_gene: TRBV28; d_gene: TRBD2; j_gene: TRBJ2-1; CDR3aa: CASSLRGLAGPYNEQFF; CDR3nt: TGTGCCAGCAGTTTACGTGGACTAGCGGGGCCCTACAATGAGCAGTTCTTC
abundance: NA; len: 14; v_gene: TRBV4-1; d_gene: TRBD2; j_gene: TRBJ2-7; CDR3aa: CASSGLAGPYEQYF; CDR3nt: TGCGCCAGCAGCGGACTAGCGGGACCCTACGAGCAGTACTTC
abundance: many; len: 18; v_gene: TRBV6-1; d_gene: NA; j_gene: TRBJ1-6; CDR3aa: CASSARGAIGSYNSPLHF; CDR3nt: TGTGCCAGCAGTGCCCGGGGAGCAATTGGCTCCTATAATTCACCCCTCCACTTT
abundance: many; len: 13; v_gene: TRBV6-1; d_gene: NA; j_gene: TRBJ2-6; CDR3aa: CASTASGANVLTF; CDR3nt: TGTGCCAGCACCGCTTCCGGGGCCAACGTCCTGACTTTC
abundance: NA; len: 14; v_gene: TRBV3-1; d_gene: NA; j_gene: TRBJ2-4; CDR3aa: CASGDLSSYNEQYF; CDR3nt: TGTGCCAGCGGCGATCTTAGCTCCTACAATGAGCAGTACTTC
abundance: many; len: 12; v_gene: TRBV6-1; d_gene: NA; j_gene: TRBJ1-5; CDR3aa: CATNQVTQPQHF; CDR3nt: TGTGCCACCAACCAGGTTACTCAGCCCCAGCATTTT
abundance: many; len: 13; v_gene: TRBV6-1; d_gene: NA; j_gene: TRBJ1-2; CDR3aa: CASRREANYGYTF; CDR3nt: TGTGCCAGCAGACGGGAAGCTAACTATGGCTACACCTTC
abundance: many; len: 14; v_gene: TRBV6-1; d_gene: NA; j_gene: TRBJ2-2; CDR3aa: CASSEHWRPGELFF; CDR3nt: TGTGCCAGCAGTGAGCATTGGAGGCCCGGGGAGCTGTTTTTT
abundance: NA; len: 13; v_gene: TRBV7-7; d_gene: NA; j_gene: TRBJ2-3; CDR3aa: CASSFTNTDTQYF; CDR3nt: TGTGCTAGCAGCTTTACTAACACAGATACGCAGTATTTT
abundance: many; len: 15; v_gene: TRBV7-9; d_gene: NA; j_gene: TRBJ1-5; CDR3aa: CASSSTQGSNQPQHF; CDR3nt: TGTGCCAGCAGCTCCACACAGGGTAGCAATCAGCCCCAGCATTTT
abundance: NA; len: 17; v_gene: TRBV27; d_gene: TRBD1; j_gene: TRBJ1-6; CDR3aa: CASSLNRGSSYNSPLHF; CDR3nt: TGTGCCAGCAGTCTAAACAGGGGGAGCTCCTATAATTCACCCCTCCACTTT
abundance: many; len: 14; v_gene: TRBV6-1; d_gene: TRBD2; j_gene: TRBJ2-3; CDR3aa: CASSGSGRLDTQYF; CDR3nt: TGTGCCAGCAGCGGTAGCGGGAGATTAGATACGCAGTATTTT
abundance: many; len: 16; v_gene: TRBV6-1; d_gene: NA; j_gene: TRBJ1-2; CDR3aa: CASSRSLNIANYGYTF; CDR3nt: TGTGCCAGCTCCAGGTCCCTAAACATAGCTAACTATGGCTACACCTTC
abundance: many; len: 18; v_gene: TRBV5-5; d_gene: NA; j_gene: TRBJ2-5; CDR3aa: CASSLSWASSPYQETQYF; CDR3nt: TGTGCCAGCAGCTTGTCCTGGGCTAGCTCCCCGTACCAAGAGACCCAGTACTTC
abundance: many; len: 13; v_gene: TRBV5-4; d_gene: NA; j_gene: TRBJ1-1; CDR3aa: CASKGGENTEAFF; CDR3nt: TGTGCCAGCAAGGGGGGTGAGAACACTGAAGCTTTCTTT
abundance: NA; len: 14; v_gene: TRBV5-3; d_gene: NA; j_gene: TRBJ2-1; CDR3aa: CASSFRDTYNEQFF; CDR3nt: TGTGCCAGCAGCTTCCGGGACACTTACAATGAGCAGTTCTTC
abundance: NA; len: 17; v_gene: TRBV6-1; d_gene: NA; j_gene: TRBJ2-5; CDR3aa: CASSEAVGGARGETQYF; CDR3nt: TGTGCCAGCAGTGAAGCTGTGGGGGGGGCCCGCGGAGAGACCCAGTACTTC
abundance: many; len: 16; v_gene: TRBV5-1; d_gene: TRBD1; j_gene: TRBJ2-7; CDR3aa: CASSFEGTGKFYEQYF; CDR3nt: TGCGCCAGCAGCTTCGAAGGGACAGGGAAGTTTTACGAGCAGTACTTC